This paragraph covers one T cell receptor beta chain sequence. Its antigen remains undetermined. Base-call qualities are not available, and no considerably larger clone is one nucleotide away. These data belong to a study of blood T cell repertoires in COVID-19 (dated by TCRdb to the early 2020s). Some background on the complete study: The collaborator samples originated in the United States, Italy and Spain and spanned the acute and convalescent phases of COVID-19. The dataset comprised deeply sampled blood TCRbeta repertoires from subjects exposed to, actively infected with, or recovered from COVID-19. Where HLA class I and class II types were available, the types were taken from metadata supplied by the sample provider, not from assay-based typing. The samples were drawn from the first 160 participants of the ongoing ImmuneRACE study and from 1,254 subjects provided by 6 global collaborators. The repertoires were released in a freely available public database intended as a resource for research on the immune response to SARS-CoV-2. The material from the prospective study consisted of cDNA or gDNA derived from T cells, B-cell-depleted T cells, or PBMCs. The sample metadata nearly always contained a de-identified subject ID, COVID-19 status, age in years and sex. General study outcomes and caveats: How much clinical and demographic metadata was included differed by source and by participant, and the metadata was provided uncurated.

The immunoSEQ Assay, a bias-controlled multiplex PCR, was used to amplify TCRbeta CDR3 regions from genomic DNA. Per the original workflow: Nucleated cell counts per sample were estimated from amplification of reference gene primers within the assay. Sequence reads were collapsed and filtered to measure the absolute abundance of every unique TCRbeta CDR3 rearrangement. Productive Simpson clonality was computed per sample as the square root of Simpson's diversity index over productive rearrangements. Entries here come from immuneACCESS through TCRdb and include only in-frame sequences with V and J called. Some clones fail to appear in such tables; in the studies checked, an unresolved V gene covers under half of the shortfall, and the cause of the remainder is unknown. The V and J calls and clone size were taken over from that table, and D and trimming were inferred from the DNA. The sample contains about 78,000 clones, roughly nine tenths of them found a single time. The ten top clones hold over 4% of the sample.

The CDR1 and CDR2 encoded by the germline V gene are KGHSH and LQKENI. Ends trimmed: V by 0 bases, J by 2 bases; bases unmatched to a gene: 4. From cysteine to phenylalanine, the CDR3 is 16 amino acids long. The entry retains the CDR3 DNA only, 48 bases that are in frame from base 1. The collaborating institutions used their own protocols to collect whole blood in K2EDTA tubes. For TCRbeta analysis, collaborators shipped samples in one of three forms: frozen whole blood, isolated PBMCs, or DNA extracted from either of those sample types. This TCR derives from an elderly woman with active or convalescent COVID-19. Recombination linked TRBV18 to TRBJ2-7; 10 middle bases align to TRBD1. The sequencing sample was made of peripheral blood. For the CDR3, the sequence is CASSPPGTGATYEQYF. The nucleotide sequence is TGTGCCAGCTCACCACCCGGGACAGGGGCGACCTACGAGCAGTACTTC.